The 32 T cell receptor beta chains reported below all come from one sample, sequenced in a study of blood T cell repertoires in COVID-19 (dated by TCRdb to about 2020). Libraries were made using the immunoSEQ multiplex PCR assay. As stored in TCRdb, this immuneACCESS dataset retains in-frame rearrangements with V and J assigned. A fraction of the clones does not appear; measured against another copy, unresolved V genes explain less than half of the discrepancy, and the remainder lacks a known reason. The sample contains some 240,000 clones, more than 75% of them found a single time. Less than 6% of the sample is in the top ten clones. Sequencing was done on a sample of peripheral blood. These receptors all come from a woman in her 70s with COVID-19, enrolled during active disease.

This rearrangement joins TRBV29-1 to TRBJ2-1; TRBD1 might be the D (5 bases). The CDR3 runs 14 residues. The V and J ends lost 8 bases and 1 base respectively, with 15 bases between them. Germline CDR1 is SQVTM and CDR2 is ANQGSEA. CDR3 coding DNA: TGCAGCTCCTACGGACACCTATCCTACAATGAGCAGTTCTTC. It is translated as CSSYGHLSYNEQFF.

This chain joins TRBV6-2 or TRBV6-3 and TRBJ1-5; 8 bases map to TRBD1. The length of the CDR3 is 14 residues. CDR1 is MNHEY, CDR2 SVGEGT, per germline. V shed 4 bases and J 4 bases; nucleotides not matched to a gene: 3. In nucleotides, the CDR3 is TGTGCCAGCAGTTCCCGACAGGGGAATCAGCCCCAGCATTTT. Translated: CASSSRQGNQPQHF.

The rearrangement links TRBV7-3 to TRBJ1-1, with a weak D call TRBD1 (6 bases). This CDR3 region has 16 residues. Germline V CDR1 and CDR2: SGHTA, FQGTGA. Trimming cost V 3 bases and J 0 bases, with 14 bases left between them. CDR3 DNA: TGTGCCAGCAGCTTCTCGGGACACTTCATGAACACTGAAGCTTTCTTT. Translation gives CASSFSGHFMNTEAFF.

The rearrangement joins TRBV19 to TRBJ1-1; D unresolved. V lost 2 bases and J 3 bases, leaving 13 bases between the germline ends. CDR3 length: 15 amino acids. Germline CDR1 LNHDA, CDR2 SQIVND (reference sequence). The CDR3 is CASSIQILPYTEAFF. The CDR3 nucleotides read TGTGCCAGTAGTATACAGATCCTCCCGTACACTGAAGCTTTCTTT.

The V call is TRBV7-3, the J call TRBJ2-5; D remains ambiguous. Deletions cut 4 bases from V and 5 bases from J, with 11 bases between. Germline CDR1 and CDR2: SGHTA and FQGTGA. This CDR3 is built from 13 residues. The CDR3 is CASSSSSAETQYF. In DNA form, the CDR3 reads TGTGCCAGCAGCTCATCTAGTGCTGAGACCCAGTACTTC. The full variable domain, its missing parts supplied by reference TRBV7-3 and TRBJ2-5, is GAGVSQTPSNKVTEKGKYVELRCDPISGHTALYWYRQSLGQGPEFLIYFQGTGAADDSGLPNDRFFAVRPEGSVSTLKIQRTERGDSAVYLCASSSSSAETQYFGPGTRLLVL.

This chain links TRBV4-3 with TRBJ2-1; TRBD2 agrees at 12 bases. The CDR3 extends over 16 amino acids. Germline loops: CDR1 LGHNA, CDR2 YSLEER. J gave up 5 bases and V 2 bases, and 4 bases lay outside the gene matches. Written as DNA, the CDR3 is TGCGCCAGCAGCCAATTCGGACTAGCGGGACACAATGAGCAGTTCTTC. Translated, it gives CASSQFGLAGHNEQFF.

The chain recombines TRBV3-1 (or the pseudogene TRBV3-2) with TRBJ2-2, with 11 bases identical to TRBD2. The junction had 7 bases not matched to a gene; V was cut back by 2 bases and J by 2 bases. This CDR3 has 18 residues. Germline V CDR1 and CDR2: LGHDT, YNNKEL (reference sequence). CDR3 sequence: CASSQRLAGLVNTGELFF. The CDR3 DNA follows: TGTGCCAGCAGCCAAAGACTAGCGGGATTGGTCAACACCGGGGAGCTGTTTTTT.

The CDR3 loop reads CASSAGRQGDYGYTF. Written as DNA, the CDR3 is TGTGCCAGTAGTGCCGGCAGACAAGGGGACTATGGCTACACCTTC. V gene TRBV19 combines with J gene TRBJ1-2; D may be TRBD1 (5 bases). The CDR3 is 15 amino acids. Trimming shortened V by 5 bases and J by 3 bases, and 16 bases separated the two germline ends. Germline CDR1 LNHDA, CDR2 SQIVND (reference sequence).

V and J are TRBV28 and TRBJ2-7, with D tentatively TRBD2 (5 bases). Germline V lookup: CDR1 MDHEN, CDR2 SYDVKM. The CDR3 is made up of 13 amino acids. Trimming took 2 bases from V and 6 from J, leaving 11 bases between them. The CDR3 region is CASSLGGLGEQYF. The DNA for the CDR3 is TGTGCCAGCAGTTTAGGAGGACTCGGCGAGCAGTACTTC.

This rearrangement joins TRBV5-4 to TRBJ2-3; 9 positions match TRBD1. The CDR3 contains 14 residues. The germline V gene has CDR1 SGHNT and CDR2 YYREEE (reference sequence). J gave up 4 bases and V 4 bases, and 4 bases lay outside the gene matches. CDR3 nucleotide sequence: TGTGCCAGCAGCCTCGGACAGGGGTCAGATACGCAGTATTTT. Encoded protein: CASSLGQGSDTQYF.

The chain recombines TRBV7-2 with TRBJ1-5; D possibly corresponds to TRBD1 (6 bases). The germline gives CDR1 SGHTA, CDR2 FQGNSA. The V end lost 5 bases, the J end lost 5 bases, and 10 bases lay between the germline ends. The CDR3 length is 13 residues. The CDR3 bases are TGTGCCAGCAGCCGGACAGACGATCAGCCCCAGCATTTT. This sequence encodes CASSRTDDQPQHF.

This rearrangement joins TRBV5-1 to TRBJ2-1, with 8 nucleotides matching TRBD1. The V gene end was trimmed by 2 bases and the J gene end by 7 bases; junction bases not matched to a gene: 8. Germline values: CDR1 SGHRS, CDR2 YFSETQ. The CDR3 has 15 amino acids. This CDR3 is CASSLGQGIRNEQFF. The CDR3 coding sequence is TGCGCCAGCAGCTTAGGACAGGGTATAAGGAATGAGCAGTTCTTC.

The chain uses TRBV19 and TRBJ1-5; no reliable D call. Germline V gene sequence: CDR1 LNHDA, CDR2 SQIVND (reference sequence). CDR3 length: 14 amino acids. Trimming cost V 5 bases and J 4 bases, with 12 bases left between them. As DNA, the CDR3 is TGTGCCAGTAGTTCCTCCCGAGGGAATCAGCCCCAGCATTTT. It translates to CASSSSRGNQPQHF.

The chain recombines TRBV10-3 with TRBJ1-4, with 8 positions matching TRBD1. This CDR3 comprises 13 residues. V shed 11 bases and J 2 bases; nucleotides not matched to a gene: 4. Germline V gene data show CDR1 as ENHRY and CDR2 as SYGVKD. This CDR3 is CAVQGATNEKLFF. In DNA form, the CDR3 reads TGTGCCGTGCAGGGGGCGACTAATGAAAAACTGTTTTTT.

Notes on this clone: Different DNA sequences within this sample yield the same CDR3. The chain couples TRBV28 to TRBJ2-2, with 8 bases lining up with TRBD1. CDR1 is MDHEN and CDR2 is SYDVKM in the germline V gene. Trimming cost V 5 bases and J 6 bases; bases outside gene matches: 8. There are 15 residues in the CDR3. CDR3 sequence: CASSPPRQGSGELFF. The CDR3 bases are TGTGCCAGCAGTCCTCCGCGACAGGGGTCCGGGGAGCTGTTTTTT.

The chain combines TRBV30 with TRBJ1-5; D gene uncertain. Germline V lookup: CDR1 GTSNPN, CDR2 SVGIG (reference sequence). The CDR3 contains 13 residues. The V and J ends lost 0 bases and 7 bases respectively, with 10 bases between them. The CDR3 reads CAWSVQAEQPQHF. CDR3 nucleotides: TGTGCCTGGAGTGTACAAGCGGAACAGCCCCAGCATTTT.

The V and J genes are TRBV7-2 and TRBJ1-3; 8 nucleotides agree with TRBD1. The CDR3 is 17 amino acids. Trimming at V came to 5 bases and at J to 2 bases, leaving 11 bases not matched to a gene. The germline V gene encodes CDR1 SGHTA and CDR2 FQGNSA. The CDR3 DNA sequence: TGTGCCAGCAGCCCAGGAGCCAGGGGGCGCGCTGGAAACACCATATATTTT. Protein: CASSPGARGRAGNTIYF.

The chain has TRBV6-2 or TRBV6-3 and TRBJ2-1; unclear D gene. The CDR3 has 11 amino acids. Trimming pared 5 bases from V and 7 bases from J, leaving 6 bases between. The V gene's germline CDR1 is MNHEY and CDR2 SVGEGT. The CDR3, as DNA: TGTGCCAGCAGTGTCTATAATGAGCAGTTCTTC. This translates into CASSVYNEQFF.

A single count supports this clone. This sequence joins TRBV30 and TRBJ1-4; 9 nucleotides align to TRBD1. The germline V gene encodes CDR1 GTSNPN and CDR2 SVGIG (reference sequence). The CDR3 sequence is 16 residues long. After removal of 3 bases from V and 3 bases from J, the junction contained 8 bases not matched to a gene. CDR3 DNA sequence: TGTGCCTGGAGCGCTAAGACAGGGGGATCTAATGAAAAACTGTTTTTT. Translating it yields CAWSAKTGGSNEKLFF. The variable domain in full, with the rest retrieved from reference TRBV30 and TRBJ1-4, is SQTIHQWPATLVQPVGSPLSLECTVEGTSNPNLYWYRQAAGRGLQLLFYSVGIGQISSEVPQNLSASRPQDRQFILSSKKLLLSDSGFYLCAWSAKTGGSNEKLFFGSGTQLSVL.

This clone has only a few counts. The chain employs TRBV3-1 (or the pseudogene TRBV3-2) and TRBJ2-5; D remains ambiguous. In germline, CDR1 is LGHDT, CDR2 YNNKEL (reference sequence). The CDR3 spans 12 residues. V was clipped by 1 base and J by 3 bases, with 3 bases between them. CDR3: CASSQVKETQYF. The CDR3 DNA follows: TGTGCCAGCAGCCAAGTCAAAGAGACCCAGTACTTC.

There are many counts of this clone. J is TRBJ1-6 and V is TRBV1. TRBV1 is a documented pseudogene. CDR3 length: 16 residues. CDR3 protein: CTSSKHRETCNSPLHF. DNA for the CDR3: TGCACCAGCAGCAAACACCGGGAAACCTGTAATTCACCCCTCCACTTT.

CDR3 coding DNA: TGTGCCAGCAGTTACTCGGGACAGATTTTCAATTCACCCCTCCACTTT. This gives the protein CASSYSGQIFNSPLHF. This chain uses TRBV6-5 with TRBJ1-6; the match to TRBD1 covers 7 bases. V shed 0 bases and J 7 bases; nucleotides not matched to a gene: 6. Germline V gives CDR1 MNHEY, CDR2 SVGAGI. The length of the CDR3 is 16 residues.

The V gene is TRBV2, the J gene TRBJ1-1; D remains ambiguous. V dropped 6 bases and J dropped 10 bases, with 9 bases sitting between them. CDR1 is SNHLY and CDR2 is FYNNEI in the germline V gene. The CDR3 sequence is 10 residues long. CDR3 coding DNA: TGTGCCAGCAGAGATACTACAGCTTTCTTT. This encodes CASRDTTAFF.

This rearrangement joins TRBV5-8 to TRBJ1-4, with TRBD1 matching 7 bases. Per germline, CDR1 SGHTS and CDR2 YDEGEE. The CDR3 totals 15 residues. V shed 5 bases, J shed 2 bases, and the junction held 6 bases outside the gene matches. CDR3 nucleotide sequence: TGTGCCAGCAGTATCAGGGGGAAGACTAATGAAAAACTGTTTTTT. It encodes CASSIRGKTNEKLFF.

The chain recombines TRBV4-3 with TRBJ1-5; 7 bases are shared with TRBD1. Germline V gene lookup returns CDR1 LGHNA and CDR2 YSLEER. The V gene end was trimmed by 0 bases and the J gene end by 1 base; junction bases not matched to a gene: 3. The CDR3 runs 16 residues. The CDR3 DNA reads TGCGCCAGCAGCCAAGACAGGGGGACGAGCAATCAGCCCCAGCATTTT. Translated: CASSQDRGTSNQPQHF.

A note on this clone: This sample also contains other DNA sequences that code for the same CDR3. The CDR3 sequence: CASSRDRGLDEQYF. CDR3 DNA sequence: TGTGCCAGCAGTCGAGATAGGGGGCTGGACGAGCAGTACTTC. V gene TRBV2 combines with J gene TRBJ2-7, with 7 bases that match TRBD1. With 5 bases clipped from V and 5 bases from J, the junction kept 9 bases outside the gene matches. This CDR3 spans 14 amino acids. The germline V gene has CDR1 SNHLY and CDR2 FYNNEI.

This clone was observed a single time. The DNA for the CDR3 is TGCGCCAGCATGCAGGGACTTAACACCGGGGAGCTGTTTTTT. Amino acid sequence: CASMQGLNTGELFF. V is TRBV5-1 and J is TRBJ2-2; maybe TRBD2 (6 bases). Trimming shortened V by 6 bases and J by 2 bases, and 11 bases separated the two germline ends. Looked up from germline, CDR1 is SGHRS and CDR2 is YFSETQ. The length of the CDR3 is 14 residues.

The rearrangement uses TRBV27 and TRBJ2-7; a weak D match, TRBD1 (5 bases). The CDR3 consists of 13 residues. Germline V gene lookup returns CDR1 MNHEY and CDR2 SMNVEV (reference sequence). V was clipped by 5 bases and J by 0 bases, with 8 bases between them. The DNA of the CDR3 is TGTGCCAGCAGTACCAGGGTCTCCTACGAGCAGTACTTC. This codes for CASSTRVSYEQYF.

Here the CDR3 reads CASSFLGDRGNQPQHF. CDR3 nucleotide sequence: TGTGCCAGCAGTTTTTTGGGAGACAGGGGAAATCAGCCCCAGCATTTT. V is TRBV27 and J is TRBJ1-5; 8 bases agree with TRBD1. CDR1 is MNHEY, CDR2 SMNVEV, per germline (reference sequence). V shed 3 bases, J shed 4 bases, and the junction held 8 bases outside the gene matches. The CDR3 contains 16 residues.

The CDR3 here is CASSLSRGNTEAFF. CDR3 DNA sequence: TGTGCCAGCAGTTTATCTCGGGGGAACACTGAAGCTTTCTTT. The chain couples TRBV28 to TRBJ1-1; D is unclear. The CDR3 loop spans 14 amino acids. Germline V gene data show CDR1 as MDHEN and CDR2 as SYDVKM. V was clipped by 1 base and J by 1 base, with 7 bases between them.

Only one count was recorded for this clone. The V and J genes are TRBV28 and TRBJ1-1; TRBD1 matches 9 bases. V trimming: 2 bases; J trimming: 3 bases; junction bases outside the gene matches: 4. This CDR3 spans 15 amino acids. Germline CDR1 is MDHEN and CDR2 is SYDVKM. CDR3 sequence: CASSLRTGGHTEAFF. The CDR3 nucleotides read TGTGCCAGCAGTTTACGAACAGGGGGCCACACTGAAGCTTTCTTT.

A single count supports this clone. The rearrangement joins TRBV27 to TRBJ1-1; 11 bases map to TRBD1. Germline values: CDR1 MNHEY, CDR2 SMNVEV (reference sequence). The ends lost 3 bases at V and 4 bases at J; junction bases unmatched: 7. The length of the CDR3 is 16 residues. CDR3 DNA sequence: TGTGCCAGCAGTTTGGTTACCGGGACAGGGGGCACTGAAGCTTTCTTT. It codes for CASSLVTGTGGTEAFF.